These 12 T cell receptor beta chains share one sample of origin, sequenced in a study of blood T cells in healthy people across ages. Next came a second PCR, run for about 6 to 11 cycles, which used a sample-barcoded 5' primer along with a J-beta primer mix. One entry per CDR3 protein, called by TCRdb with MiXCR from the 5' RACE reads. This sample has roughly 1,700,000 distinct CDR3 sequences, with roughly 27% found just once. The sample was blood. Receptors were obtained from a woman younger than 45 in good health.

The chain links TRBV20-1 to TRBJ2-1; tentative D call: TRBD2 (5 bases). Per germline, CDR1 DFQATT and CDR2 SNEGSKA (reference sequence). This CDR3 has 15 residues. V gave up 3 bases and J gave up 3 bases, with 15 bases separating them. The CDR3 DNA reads TGCAGTGCTAGCGGCGCGGGCCTCTTCTACAATGAGCAGTTCTTC. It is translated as CSASGAGLFYNEQFF.

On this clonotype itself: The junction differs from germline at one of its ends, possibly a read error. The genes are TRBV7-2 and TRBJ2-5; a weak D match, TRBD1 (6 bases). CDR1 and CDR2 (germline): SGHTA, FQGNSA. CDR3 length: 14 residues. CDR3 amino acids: CSSSLGTGRKTQYF. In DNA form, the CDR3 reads TGTTCCAGCAGCTTAGGTACAGGGCGAAAGACCCAGTACTTC. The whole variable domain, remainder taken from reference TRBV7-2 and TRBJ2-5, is GAGVSQSPSNKVTEKGKDVELRCDPISGHTALYWYRQSLGQGLEFLIYFQGNSAPDKSGLPSDRFSAERTGGSVSTLTIQRTQQEDSAVYLCSSSLGTGRKTQYFGPGTRLLVL.

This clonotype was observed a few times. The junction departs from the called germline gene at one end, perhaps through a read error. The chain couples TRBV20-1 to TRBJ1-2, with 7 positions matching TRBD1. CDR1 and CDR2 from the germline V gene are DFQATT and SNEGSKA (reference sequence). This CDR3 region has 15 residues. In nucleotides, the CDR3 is TGCAGTGCTGGAGATCCCGGCCAGGGGGACTATGGCTACACCTTC. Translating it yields CSAGDPGQGDYGYTF.

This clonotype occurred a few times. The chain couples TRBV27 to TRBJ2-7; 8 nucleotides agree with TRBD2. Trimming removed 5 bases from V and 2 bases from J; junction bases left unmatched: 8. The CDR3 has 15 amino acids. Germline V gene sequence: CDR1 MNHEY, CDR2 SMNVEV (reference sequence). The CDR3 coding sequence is TGTGCCAGCAGTGCCCCCGCGCGGGAGGCCTACGAGCAGTACTTC. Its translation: CASSAPAREAYEQYF.

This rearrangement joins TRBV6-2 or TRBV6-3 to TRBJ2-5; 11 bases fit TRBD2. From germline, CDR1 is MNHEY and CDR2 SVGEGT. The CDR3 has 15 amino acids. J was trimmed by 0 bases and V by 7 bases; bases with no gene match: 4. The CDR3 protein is CASTLAGAHQETQYF. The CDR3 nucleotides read TGTGCCAGCACACTAGCGGGGGCCCACCAAGAGACCCAGTACTTC.

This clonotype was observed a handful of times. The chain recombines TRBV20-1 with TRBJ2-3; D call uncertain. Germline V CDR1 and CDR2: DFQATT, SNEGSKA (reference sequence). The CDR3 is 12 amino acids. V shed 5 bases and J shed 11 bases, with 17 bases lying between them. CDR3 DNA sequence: TGCAGTGCTCCCCAAAGAACCTCGGGGCAGTATTTT. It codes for CSAPQRTSGQYF.

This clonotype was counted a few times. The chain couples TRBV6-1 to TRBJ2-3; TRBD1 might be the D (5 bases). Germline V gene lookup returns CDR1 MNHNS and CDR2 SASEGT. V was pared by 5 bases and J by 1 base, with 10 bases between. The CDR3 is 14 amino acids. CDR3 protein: CASSQTTGTDTQYF. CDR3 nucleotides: TGTGCCAGCAGTCAAACGACAGGCACAGATACGCAGTATTTT.

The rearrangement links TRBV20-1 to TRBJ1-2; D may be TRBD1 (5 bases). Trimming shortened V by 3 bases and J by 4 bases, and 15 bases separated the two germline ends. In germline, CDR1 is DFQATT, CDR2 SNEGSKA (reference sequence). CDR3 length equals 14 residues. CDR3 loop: CSARGLDSPYGYTF. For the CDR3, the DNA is TGCAGTGCTAGGGGTCTCGACAGCCCCTATGGCTACACCTTC.

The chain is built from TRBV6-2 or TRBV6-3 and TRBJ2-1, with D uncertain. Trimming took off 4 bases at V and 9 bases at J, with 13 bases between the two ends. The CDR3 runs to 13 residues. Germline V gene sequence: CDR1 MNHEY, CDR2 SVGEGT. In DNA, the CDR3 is TGTGCCAGCAGTTCATTAGGTTGGAGTGAGCAGTTCTTC. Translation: CASSSLGWSEQFF.

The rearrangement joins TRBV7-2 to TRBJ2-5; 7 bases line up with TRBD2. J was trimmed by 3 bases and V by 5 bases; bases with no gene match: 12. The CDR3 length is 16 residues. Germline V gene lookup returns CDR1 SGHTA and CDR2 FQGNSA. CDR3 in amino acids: CASSPVVAGLKETQYF. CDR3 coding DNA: TGTGCCAGCAGCCCGGTGGTAGCGGGCCTGAAAGAGACCCAGTACTTC.

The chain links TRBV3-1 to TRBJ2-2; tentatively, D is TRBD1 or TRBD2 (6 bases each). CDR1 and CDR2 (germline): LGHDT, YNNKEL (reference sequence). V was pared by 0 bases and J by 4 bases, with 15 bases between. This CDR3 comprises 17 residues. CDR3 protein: CASSQDWEDSATGELFF. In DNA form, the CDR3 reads TGTGCCAGCAGCCAAGATTGGGAGGACAGTGCCACCGGGGAGCTGTTTTTT.

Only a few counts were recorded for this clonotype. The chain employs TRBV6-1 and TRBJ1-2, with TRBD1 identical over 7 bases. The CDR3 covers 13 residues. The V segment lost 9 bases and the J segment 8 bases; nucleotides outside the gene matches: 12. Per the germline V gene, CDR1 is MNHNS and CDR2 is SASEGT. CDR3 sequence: CASTTGIVWGYTF. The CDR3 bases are TGTGCCAGTACGACAGGGATCGTCTGGGGCTACACCTTC.